This T cell receptor beta chain came from a study of blood T cell repertoires in COVID-19. Whole-study context: PBMCs, B-cell-depleted T cells, or T cells were the source of the cDNA or gDNA that made up the material.

Sequencing used immunoSEQ multiplex PCR; TCRdb keeps in-frame clones, though not all of them. The sample has fewer than 450,000 clones, around 87% seen once. The CDR3 loop spans 16 amino acids. Germline V CDR1 and CDR2: ENHRY, SYGVKD. The V end was cut by 2 bases, the J end by 0 bases, with 13 bases between. The sequenced material came from peripheral blood. The genes are TRBV10-3 and TRBJ1-1, with D tentatively TRBD1 (6 bases). The clonotype was recovered from a woman aged 45-65 years with COVID-19, enrolled during active disease. The CDR3 coding sequence is TGTGCCATCAGTGAGACAAGACAGGCCATGAACACTGAAGCTTTCTTT. Its protein product is CAISETRQAMNTEAFF.